This T cell receptor (beta chain) was observed in a study of blood T cell repertoires in COVID-19. Across the study: Acute-phase and convalescent COVID-19 samples originated in the United States, Italy and Spain. From T cells, B-cell-depleted T cells, or PBMCs came the material, which was cDNA or gDNA.

The CDR3 runs 13 residues. Germline lookup yields CDR1 LGHDT and CDR2 YNNKEL (reference sequence). Trimming removed 1 base at V and 5 bases at J, with 8 bases between. Assay used: immunoSEQ multiplex PCR; TCRdb lists only in-frame clones, some missing. Altogether fewer than 450,000 clones are present, around 86% being singletons, with the ten largest covering about 6%. One Seattle source followed patients from active infection through their disease course. The sample holds one count of this clone. Source material: peripheral blood. The origin of this receptor is a woman aged 50 to 60 with COVID-19, enrolled during active disease. The chain employs TRBV3-1 (or the pseudogene TRBV3-2) and TRBJ1-2; unclear D gene. The CDR3 bases are TGTGCCAGCAGCCAAGCCAAAATGTATGGCTACACCTTC. Its protein is CASSQAKMYGYTF.